Below are 23 T cell receptor beta chains sequenced from a single sample in a study of post-analysis software for immune sequencing data. Study-level findings and limits: About 5 TRBV segments (TRBV5-6, TRBV5-1 and TRBV20-1 among them) occurred more frequently in patients than in controls.

Built from TCR beta cDNA, the libraries had unique molecular identifiers in them. TCRdb passed the PCR reads through MiXCR, listing each CDR3 protein once. The table lists about 260,000 distinct CDR3 sequences, 35% to 45% of them singletons, with 4% to 5.5% in the top ten. No antigens are known for them. Sequenced input: blood. The receptor source for this set is a girl under 18 with multiple sclerosis.

The V call is TRBV20-1, the J call TRBJ2-2; D not resolved. The CDR3 totals 13 residues. The ends were cut back, 3 bases at V and 5 bases at J, with 10 bases in the middle. Germline V gives CDR1 DFQATT, CDR2 SNEGSKA (reference sequence). The CDR3 sequence is CSASVGTTGELFF. In DNA form, the CDR3 reads TGCAGTGCTAGCGTCGGAACGACCGGGGAGCTGTTTTTT.

V is TRBV24-1 and J is TRBJ2-7; tentative D call: TRBD1 (6 bases). Germline values: CDR1 KGHDR, CDR2 SFDVKD. V lost 12 bases and J 0 bases, leaving 17 bases between the germline ends. The CDR3 spans 14 residues. CDR3 sequence reads: CAVPRLDSSYEQYF. The DNA of the CDR3 is TGTGCCGTTCCCCGGCTGGACAGCTCCTACGAGCAGTACTTC.

Worth noting for this clonotype: This sequence may be a read error, since a much larger clone differs from it by one base. This chain uses TRBV29-1 with TRBJ2-3; D is uncertain. Trimming took 7 bases from V and 0 from J, leaving 11 bases between them. The CDR3 has 13 amino acids. Germline V gene lookup returns CDR1 SQVTM and CDR2 ANQGSEA. CDR3 amino acids: CSAPWMSTDTQYF. The CDR3 region has the DNA TGCAGCGCTCCTTGGATGAGCACAGATACGCAGTATTTT.

A note on this clonotype: The junction departs from germline at one end; a sequencing error may be responsible. This chain uses TRBV12-3 or TRBV12-4 with TRBJ2-1, with D perhaps TRBD1 or TRBD2 (5 bases each). This CDR3 is built from 12 residues. The CDR3 DNA is TGTGTCAGCAGTTTTATCAGGGATGAGGGGTTCTTC. This codes for CVSSFIRDEGFF.

This clonotype came up many times. V is TRBV6-2 or TRBV6-3 and J is TRBJ2-4, with TRBD1 as a possible D gene (7 bases). V was clipped by 6 bases and J by 7 bases, with 19 bases between them. Looked up from germline, CDR1 is MNHEY and CDR2 is SVGEGT. CDR3 length equals 15 residues. The CDR3 is CASSNTRDSGNIQYF. CDR3 bases: TGTGCCAGCAGCAATACCCGGGACAGCGGGAACATTCAGTACTTC.

This clonotype was found many times. V is TRBV29-1 and J is TRBJ2-3; D ambiguous. The CDR3 is 11 amino acids. V dropped 4 bases and J dropped 8 bases, with 10 bases sitting between them. CDR1 and CDR2 (germline): SQVTM, ANQGSEA. In DNA form, the CDR3 reads TGCAGCGTTGGGACCACGGGTACGCAGTATTTT. This codes for CSVGTTGTQYF.

As regards this clonotype: A read error may be the cause here, since a much bigger clone is one base away. The chain couples TRBV24-1 to TRBJ2-5; D perhaps matches TRBD1 (6 bases). Germline V gives CDR1 KGHDR, CDR2 SFDVKD. The ends were cut back, 7 bases at V and 4 bases at J, with 15 bases in the middle. The CDR3 has 14 amino acids. CDR3 bases: TGTGCCACCAGGGAGACAGGAGGAGGAGAGACCCAGTACTTC. This gives the protein CATRETGGGETQYF.

The table lists this clonotype with many counts. The chain has TRBV25-1 and TRBJ2-1, with 8 bases lining up with TRBD1. The junction had 5 bases not matched to a gene; V was cut back by 4 bases and J by 6 bases. This CDR3 region has 14 residues. Germline V gene sequence: CDR1 MGHDK, CDR2 SYGVNS. The CDR3 spells CASSGRQGPNEQFF. CDR3 nucleotide sequence: TGTGCCAGCAGTGGGAGACAGGGGCCCAATGAGCAGTTCTTC.

The genes are TRBV20-1 and TRBJ2-6, with D unclear. This CDR3 is 15 amino acids long. The V and J ends lost 0 bases and 1 base respectively, with 7 bases between them. In germline, CDR1 is DFQATT, CDR2 SNEGSKA (reference sequence). The CDR3 sequence is CSARDRPSGANVLTF. The CDR3 DNA is TGCAGTGCTAGAGATCGACCTTCTGGGGCCAACGTCCTGACTTTC.

This clonotype occurred a few times. DNA for the CDR3: TGTGCCAGCAGCTTAGATTTGACAGTGTCCTACAATGAGCAGTTCTTC. This sequence encodes CASSLDLTVSYNEQFF. This chain uses TRBV11-2 with TRBJ2-1; maybe TRBD1 (5 bases). Trimming took 0 bases from V and 1 from J, leaving 10 bases between them. There are 16 residues in the CDR3. Germline values: CDR1 SGHAT, CDR2 FQNNGV.

This clonotype was detected many times. This chain links TRBV5-1 with TRBJ2-1; no reliable D call. Germline V gene data show CDR1 as SGHRS and CDR2 as YFSETQ. The CDR3 is 15 residues long. Trimming removed 0 bases at V and 0 bases at J, with 7 bases between. The CDR3 loop reads CASSLGGVSYNEQFF. For the CDR3, the DNA is TGCGCCAGCAGCTTGGGTGGAGTCTCCTACAATGAGCAGTTCTTC.

This clonotype was detected ten times or more. The chain recombines TRBV5-1 with TRBJ1-5; the D is unclear. The CDR3 runs 15 residues. Germline CDR1 reads SGHRS; CDR2 reads YFSETQ. Trimming stripped 0 bases from V and 5 bases from J, with 12 bases between. The CDR3 DNA reads TGCGCCAGCAGCTTGGGACAACCCTACGATCAGCCCCAGCATTTT. This gives the protein CASSLGQPYDQPQHF.

The table lists this clonotype with many counts. This chain uses TRBV4-1 with TRBJ1-4; tentative D call: TRBD1 (5 bases). Trimming removed 0 bases from V and 3 bases from J, with 5 bases in between. This CDR3 is built from 14 residues. CDR1 and CDR2 from the germline V gene are MGHRA and YSYEKL. The DNA of the CDR3 is TGCGCCAGCAGCCAAGAGGGGGCTAATGAAAAACTGTTTTTT. Translation gives CASSQEGANEKLFF.

The rearrangement joins TRBV5-1 to TRBJ2-4; D unclear. The CDR3 runs 13 residues. V lost 0 bases to trimming and J lost 3 bases, with 4 bases between them. Germline V gene sequence: CDR1 SGHRS, CDR2 YFSETQ. The DNA of the CDR3 is TGCGCCAGCAGCTTGGAGGTCAAAAACATTCAGTACTTC. Encoded protein: CASSLEVKNIQYF.

This clonotype has only a few counts. A junction boundary mismatches the germline segment, possibly from a read error. The gene calls are TRBV27 and TRBJ2-5; 9 bases fit TRBD1. Germline V gives CDR1 MNHEY, CDR2 SMNVEV (reference sequence). The CDR3 contains 15 residues. CDR3 loop: CAGSPRDRVPETQYF. In DNA, the CDR3 is TGTGCCGGCAGTCCCCGGGACAGGGTGCCCGAGACCCAGTACTTC.

This clonotype showed up many times. The rearrangement joins TRBV7-9 to TRBJ1-1; D is perhaps TRBD1 (6 bases). The V and J ends lost 5 bases and 1 base respectively, with 14 bases between them. Germline V gene sequence: CDR1 SEHNR, CDR2 FQNEAQ (reference sequence). This CDR3 region has 15 residues. CDR3 DNA: TGTGCCAGCAGCCCGCCATTGACAGGGAACACTGAAGCTTTCTTT. It is translated as CASSPPLTGNTEAFF.

This clonotype was detected many times. This chain uses TRBV27 with TRBJ1-5, with 9 bases aligning to TRBD1. Germline V gene data show CDR1 as MNHEY and CDR2 as SMNVEV (reference sequence). Unmatched junction bases numbered 8, after V lost 8 bases and J lost 0 bases. The CDR3 is made up of 16 amino acids. The CDR3, as DNA: TGTGCCAGCGGAGCCGGGACAGGGACTAGCAATCAGCCCCAGCATTTT. This sequence encodes CASGAGTGTSNQPQHF.

This clonotype was detected a few times. This may be a read error, as it is one base from a much larger clone. This rearrangement joins TRBV12-3 or TRBV12-4 to TRBJ2-1, with D perhaps TRBD2 (5 bases). The J call may be wrong; the DNA end is better matched by TRBJ2-7. The CDR3 has 14 amino acids. The CDR3 DNA follows: TGTGCCAGCAGTTTTGGGAGCTCCTACAATGAGCAGTACTTC. Translating it yields CASSFGSSYNEQYF.

CDR3 in DNA: TGCGCCAGCAGCCAAACAAGAGCTTACGAGCAGTACTTC. Amino acid sequence: CASSQTRAYEQYF. The chain recombines TRBV5-1 with TRBJ2-5; D remains unclear. The DNA end is a closer match to TRBJ2-7, so the J assignment may be wrong. The CDR3 covers 13 residues. Germline CDR1 reads SGHRS; CDR2 reads YFSETQ.

The J gene is TRBJ2-2, the V gene TRBV5-1; weak D call: TRBD1 (6 bases). CDR1 is SGHRS, CDR2 YFSETQ, per germline. The CDR3 totals 15 residues. Between the trimmed V and J ends, which lost 0 bases and 1 base, there was a span of 7 bases. The CDR3 protein is CASSLGQVNTGELFF. The CDR3 nucleotides read TGCGCCAGCAGCTTGGGACAGGTGAACACCGGGGAGCTGTTTTTT.

V usage is TRBV14 and J usage is TRBJ2-3; 11 bases are shared with TRBD2. Germline CDR1 and CDR2: SGHDN and FVKESK. The CDR3 is 15 amino acids. V lost 6 bases to trimming and J lost 4 bases; unmatched junction nucleotides: 6. CDR3 DNA sequence: TGTGCCAGCAGTAGACTAGCGGGACCATCAGATACGCAGTATTTT. Its translation is CASSRLAGPSDTQYF.

V is TRBV4-1 and J is TRBJ1-1; D gene ambiguous. V shed 2 bases and J shed 4 bases, with 14 bases lying between them. CDR1 and CDR2 from the germline V gene are MGHRA and YSYEKL. CDR3 length: 15 residues. The CDR3 DNA sequence: TGCGCCAGCAGCCAATCTCCCCGGGCCCCCACTGAAGCTTTCTTT. Amino acid sequence: CASSQSPRAPTEAFF.

At least ten counts were recorded for this clonotype. This chain uses TRBV5-1 with TRBJ2-7; either TRBD1 or TRBD2 may fit D (5 bases each). This CDR3 has 15 residues. Trimming stripped 4 bases from V and 0 bases from J, with 14 bases between. The germline CDR1 and CDR2 sequences are SGHRS and YFSETQ. Here the CDR3 reads CASSRDGSSSYEQYF. CDR3 nucleotide sequence: TGCGCCAGCAGCCGGGACGGCTCAAGCTCCTACGAGCAGTACTTC.